This TCR beta chain originates from a study of cytomegalovirus exposure and HLA in healthy donors (dated by TCRdb to the late 2010s). Regarding the complete study: According to an earlier analysis of 550 to 700 of the donors, some 180 million T cells yielded roughly 110 million unique TCR beta sequences and around 280 Gb of sequence data. An early release covering more than 500 HLA-typed donors comprised about 320 gigabases of sequencing data and around 85 million unique TCR sequences. Of the roughly 400 genotyped donors, around 81% fell in the genetic ancestry cluster associated with self-reported Caucasian donors. The study aimed to test whether signatures of past pathogen exposure could be identified by cataloging public T cell receptors. Using immunosequencing, the study profiled T cell repertoires from 640 or so subjects and related those repertoires to cytomegalovirus serostatus. A separate validation cohort of approximately 130 different subjects was used in addition to the approximately 670-subject first cohort. The study combined high-throughput TCR immunosequencing, statistical association of individual TCRs with disease status, and machine learning to predict cytomegalovirus infection status. A later analysis re-analyzed previously published TCR beta repertoires from hundreds of donors and added high-resolution HLA genotyping to study TCR occurrence patterns. Rather than using new phenotypic data, the later analysis identified candidate immune exposures from TCR beta sequences and from how often those sequences occurred across donors. An earlier analysis of around 640 of the donors used high-throughput TCR beta sequencing to judge whether each TCR beta V gene segment behaved as functional or pseudogenic. Alongside the repertoire data, information on donor age, sex, ethnicity and CMV serostatus was compiled. A later genetic analysis took genome-wide SNP genotypes for about 55% of the roughly 670 donors and used that subset as a discovery cohort. All discovery cohort repertoires had been generated on a single sequencing platform. Both class I and class II loci were covered by HLA typing, at four-digit resolution. Typing coverage differed by locus: A, B, C, DRB1 and DQB1 were typed in roughly 620-640 donors, DQA1 in 522, DPA1 in nearly 610, and DPB1 in 472. Because of strong linkage in the cohort, a few DR-DQ haplotypes were treated as single units for association and clustering. Across roughly 420 genotyped donors of the cohort, an average of about 200,000 unique TCR beta nucleotide sequences per donor were sequenced, and 15% to 20% of those sequences were non-productive. General findings and caveats noted by the study authors: CMV serostatus was the only immune exposure information available for the cohort. In vitro tests confirmed that three of the cytomegalovirus-associated TCR beta chains recognize cytomegalovirus antigens. Compared with equally common non-associated chains, HLA-associated TCR beta chains in a later analysis were more clonally expanded and had lower generation probabilities. Across donors, most TCR sequences were observed very rarely, whereas some public TCRs were present in many individuals. A later analysis associated 16,951 TCR beta sequences with specific HLA alleles at a false discovery rate of 0.05. A later genetic analysis associated a missense DCLRE1C variant with V-gene and J-gene trimming of TCR beta chains, and an independent cohort replicated the association. In a later analysis, several top co-occurrence clusters were reported to appear linked to parvovirus B19, influenza, CMV and Epstein-Barr virus. The authors suggested that the approach could potentially be extended to other disease states and immunological phenotypes. The 87-base-pair reads could not distinguish some IMGT-functional V segments, including TRBV6-2 and TRBV6-3, so those segments were excluded. Compared with the 666-donor mean, donors in an Asian-associated ancestry cluster had fewer N-insertions in productive TCRs, according to a later genetic analysis. When HLA alleles, especially DR and DQ, strongly co-occurred, attributing TCR associations to individual alleles was difficult. A cluster of highly shared sequence variants was judged likely to be a technical artifact of the sequencing pipeline. Only TCR beta chains were sequenced in this cohort, and the absence of alpha or paired-chain data limited detectable features. Most CMV-associated TCR beta chains appeared to be HLA-restricted in a later analysis, and the HLA associations seemed to be driven largely by CMV exposure. Presence/absence analyses assumed roughly uniform sequencing depth across donors, an assumption that may not hold. Because counts were too low, about 18 rarely observed V segments, including chromosome 9 orphons, were excluded from the earlier analysis of several hundred of the donors. A total of about 180 TCR beta chains were listed by the study as associated with cytomegalovirus. Correlated functional status among segregating V segments might reflect linkage disequilibrium, but an unknown experimental factor could not be ruled out. An earlier analysis of approximately 500 of the donors showed that most TCR beta V segments appeared in productive rearrangements either about 90% or about 30% of the time, which broadly matched IMGT annotations. According to a later analysis, TCR association rates differed among HLA loci, with DRB1 alleles showing the most associated TCRs and HLA-C alleles showing the fewest. A further reported finding was that TCR beta sequences accurately predicted the HLA-A and HLA-B alleles for most subjects in the first cohort. In both the original and validation cohorts, the classifier was reported to diagnose cytomegalovirus status with high specificity and sensitivity. HLA typing was unavailable for some donors at each locus, so association tests used only the typed subset.

Details on this clone: No antigen is known for it. Base qualities are missing; no much larger clone stands one base away.

The cohort was made up of 500 to 800 healthy bone marrow donors. At the time of sampling, all cohort members were nominally healthy, though unrecorded immune exposures were likely present. The donor tested CMV seropositive, placing the donor among the 289 seropositive members of the cohort. A peripheral blood sample was provided by each donor, and peripheral blood mononuclear cells were used for TCR beta sequencing. The Qiagen DNeasy Blood Extraction Kit was used to extract genomic DNA from the blood cell samples. Libraries were constructed by the immunoSEQ multiplex PCR assay. For the multiplex PCR, a mixture combining 60 forward primers for TCR Vbeta segments and 13 reverse primers for TCR Jbeta segments was used. The CDR3 region of rearranged TCR beta genes was amplified from genomic DNA with a multiplex PCR assay. On the Illumina HiSeq System, the amplified TCR beta libraries were sequenced as 87-base-pair reads. The study's processing was this. A later analysis tallied tens of millions of unique TCR beta chains across the 550 to 850 repertoires, and around 9.9 million of those chains were shared by two or more donors. Raw reads were error-corrected and collapsed into unique sequences with a nearest-neighbor algorithm that merged closely related sequences to remove PCR and sequencing errors. V, D and J gene segments were assigned by aligning CDR3 sequences to IMGT reference sequences. For a sequence to be retained, a match of at least six nucleotides to both a V gene segment and a J gene segment was required. Rearrangements were called productive when the CDR3 lacked stop codons and stayed in frame with V and J; all others were non-productive. Following IMGT convention, CDR3 was defined as the stretch from the second conserved V-encoded cysteine up to the conserved J-encoded phenylalanine. The earlier analysis of fewer than 750 of the donors excluded sequences that lacked an unambiguous match to a single V gene segment. An earlier analysis of fewer than 650 of the donors classified V segments as functional when productive rearrangements were above 56.7% and as segregating when the standard deviation between donors was above 5%. A statistical classification framework was built to diagnose cytomegalovirus status from the catalog of TCR beta chain sequences. In a later analysis, TCR nucleotide sequences were compared against IMGT/GENE-DB human TR gene sequences so that V and J genes could be assigned. In a later analysis, CDR3 sequences and most-parsimonious VDJ recombination scenarios were assigned using the TCRdist pipeline. A later analysis defined each TCR beta chain by its CDR3 amino acid sequence plus V-gene family, and excluded reads lacking a unique V-gene family. To address suspected cross-contamination and a sequencing artifact, a later analysis removed a few hundred highly shared, low-generation-probability nucleotide sequences. A later analysis calculated a clonal expansion index for each public chain from normalized within-repertoire ranks of inferred template counts. In a later analysis, generation probabilities were computed with a VDJ recombination model fitted to out-of-frame rearrangements, and the resulting probabilities were checked against IGoR. A later analysis scored TCR-TCR, TCR-HLA and TCR-CMV co-occurrence with hypergeometric tests, applying a repertoire-size bias correction to TCR pairs. In a later analysis, false discovery rates were estimated by permuting HLA or CMV assignments 20 times. A later analysis grouped co-occurring TCRs with DBSCAN, adding TCRdist sequence similarity when clustering within HLA-allele-positive subsets. Repertoires with fewer than 30,000 or more than 120,000 public chains were left out of co-occurrence clustering, as were several repertoires with anomalous nucleotide sharing. In its TCRdb copy, this immuneACCESS table keeps in-frame sequences only and misses some clones. Where compared with another copy, unresolved V genes explain less than half of these, and the others have no known cause. The V and J calls and clone size are taken from that table; D and trimming were inferred from the DNA. The sample yields 180,000 or so clones; 82% were counted once. The ten largest clones take up 6.5% of the sample.

Compared with germline, V lacks 3 bases and J lacks 5 bases; bases without a gene match: 8. CDR3 length: 15 amino acids, cysteine to phenylalanine. The kept DNA is CDR3 alone, 45 bases in frame from the first base. CDR1 and CDR2, looked up from the germline V gene, are MGHDK and SYGVNS. The TCR originated in a woman aged 45-65 years in good health and CMV-seropositive. The sequence is built from TRBV25-1 and TRBJ2-5, with TRBD2 matching 8 junction bases. The sample comprised PBMCs. DNA sequence: TGTGCCAGCAGTGACCTCAGCGGGAGTTGGGAGACCCAGTACTTC. It is translated as CASSDLSGSWETQYF.